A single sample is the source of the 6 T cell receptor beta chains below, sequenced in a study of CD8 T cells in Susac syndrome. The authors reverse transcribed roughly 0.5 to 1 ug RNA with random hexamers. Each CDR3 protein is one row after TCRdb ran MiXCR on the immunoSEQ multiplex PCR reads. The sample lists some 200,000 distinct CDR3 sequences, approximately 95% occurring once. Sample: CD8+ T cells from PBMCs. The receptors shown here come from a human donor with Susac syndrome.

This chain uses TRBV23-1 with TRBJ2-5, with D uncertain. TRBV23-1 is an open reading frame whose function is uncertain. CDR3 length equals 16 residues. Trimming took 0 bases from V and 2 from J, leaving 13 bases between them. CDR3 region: CASSQSRPLLQETQYF. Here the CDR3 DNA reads TGCGCCAGCAGTCAATCGCGCCCCCTGTTACAAGAGACCCAGTACTTC.

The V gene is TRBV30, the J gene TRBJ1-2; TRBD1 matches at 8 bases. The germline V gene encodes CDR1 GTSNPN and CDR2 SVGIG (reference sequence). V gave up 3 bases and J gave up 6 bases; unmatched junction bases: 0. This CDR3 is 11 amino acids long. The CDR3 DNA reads TGTGCCTGGAGGACAGGGGATGGCTACACCTTC. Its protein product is CAWRTGDGYTF.

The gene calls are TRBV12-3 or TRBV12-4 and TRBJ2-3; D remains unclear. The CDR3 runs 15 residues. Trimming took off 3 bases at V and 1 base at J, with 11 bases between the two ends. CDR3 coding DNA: TGTGCCAGCAGTTTTGGTTTTGGACGCACAGATACGCAGTATTTT. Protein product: CASSFGFGRTDTQYF.

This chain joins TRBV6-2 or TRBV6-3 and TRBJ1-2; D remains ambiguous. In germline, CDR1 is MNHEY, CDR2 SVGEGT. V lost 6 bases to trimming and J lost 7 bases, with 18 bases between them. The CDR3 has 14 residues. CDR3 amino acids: CASSSGTWMGGYTF. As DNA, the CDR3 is TGTGCCAGCAGCTCGGGAACCTGGATGGGTGGCTACACCTTC.

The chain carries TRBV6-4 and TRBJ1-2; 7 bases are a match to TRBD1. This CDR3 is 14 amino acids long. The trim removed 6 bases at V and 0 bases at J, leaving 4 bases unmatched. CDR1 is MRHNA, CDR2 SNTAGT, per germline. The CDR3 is CASRETGSNYGYTF. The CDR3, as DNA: TGTGCCAGCAGGGAGACAGGGTCTAACTATGGCTACACCTTC.

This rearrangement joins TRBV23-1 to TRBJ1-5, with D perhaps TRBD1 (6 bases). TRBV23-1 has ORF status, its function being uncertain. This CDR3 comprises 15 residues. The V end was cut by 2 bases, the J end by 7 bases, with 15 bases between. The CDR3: CASSQNRDPRQPQHF. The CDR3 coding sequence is TGCGCCAGCAGTCAAAACAGGGACCCACGCCAGCCCCAGCATTTT.